These 2 T cell receptor beta chains were all obtained from the same sample, sequenced in a study of Graves' ophthalmopathy and Graves' hyperthyroidism (dated by TCRdb to 2016 to 2019). The sequencing machine was an Illumina HiSeq 2000. TCR beta CDR3 regions were amplified from RNA transcripts for repertoire sequencing. The first round was an RT-PCR using HTBI primers with the Qiagen OneStep RT-PCR kit, and this first round was followed by a second-round multiplex PCR, then size selection and purification. TCRdb reworked the public reads: Q25 trimming with fastp, MiXCR clone assembly, productive beta chains retained. Each entry merges the rows of one CDR3 protein and shows their most common DNA and genes. The table for this sample lists 350,000 to 450,000 distinct CDR3 sequences; over 20% of them were counted only once. Clones ranked in the top ten supply roughly 3% of the sample. Sequenced material: peripheral blood. The receptors shown here come from a woman between 18 and 29 years old with stable Graves' hyperthyroidism. Donor details come from another sample of the same person, matched by shared clones.

The gene calls are TRBV12-3 or TRBV12-4 and TRBJ1-1, with a possible D match to TRBD1 (5 bases). Trimming pared 5 bases from V and 4 bases from J, leaving 14 bases between. This CDR3 contains 14 residues. The CDR3 here is CASSAQTGLTEAFF. The CDR3 DNA is TGTGCCAGCAGTGCGCAGACGGGGCTCACTGAAGCTTTCTTT.

CDR3 in amino acids: CASSQDVGTLNTGELFF. The DNA of the CDR3 is TGTGCCAGCAGCCAAGATGTGGGGACACTGAACACCGGGGAGCTGTTTTTT. The V gene is TRBV3-1, the J gene TRBJ2-2, with a tentative D call TRBD1 (6 bases). V shed 0 bases and J shed 1 base, with 12 bases lying between them. CDR1 and CDR2 (germline): LGHDT, YNNKEL (reference sequence). The CDR3 covers 17 residues.